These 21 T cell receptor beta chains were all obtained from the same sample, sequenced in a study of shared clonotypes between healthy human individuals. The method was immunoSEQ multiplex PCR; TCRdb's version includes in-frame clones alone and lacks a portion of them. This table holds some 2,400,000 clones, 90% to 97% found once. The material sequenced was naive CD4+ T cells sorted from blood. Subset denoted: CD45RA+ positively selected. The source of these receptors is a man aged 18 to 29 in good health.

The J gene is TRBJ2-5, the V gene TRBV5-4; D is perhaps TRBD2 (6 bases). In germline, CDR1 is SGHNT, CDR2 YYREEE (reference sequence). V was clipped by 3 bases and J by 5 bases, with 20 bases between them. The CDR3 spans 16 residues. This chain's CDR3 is CASSSIGGSFTETQYF. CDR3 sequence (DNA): TGTGCCAGCAGCTCGATCGGGGGAAGCTTTACGGAGACCCAGTACTTC.

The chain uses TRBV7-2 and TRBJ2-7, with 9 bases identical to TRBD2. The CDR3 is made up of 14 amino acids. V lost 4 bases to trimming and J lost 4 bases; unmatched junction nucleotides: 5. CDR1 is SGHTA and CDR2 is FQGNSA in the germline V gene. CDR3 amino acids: CASSSVAGGYEQYF. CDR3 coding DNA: TGTGCCAGCAGCTCTGTGGCGGGAGGGTACGAGCAGTACTTC.

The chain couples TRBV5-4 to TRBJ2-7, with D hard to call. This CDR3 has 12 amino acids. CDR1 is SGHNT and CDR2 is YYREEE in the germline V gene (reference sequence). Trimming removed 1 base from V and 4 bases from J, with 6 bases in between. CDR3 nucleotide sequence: TGTGCCAGCAGCTTGAGTGAATACGAGCAGTACTTC. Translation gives CASSLSEYEQYF.

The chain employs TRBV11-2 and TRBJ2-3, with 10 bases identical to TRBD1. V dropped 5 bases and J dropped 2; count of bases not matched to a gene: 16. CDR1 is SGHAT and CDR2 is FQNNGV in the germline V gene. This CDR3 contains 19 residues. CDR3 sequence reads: CASSITWGSGQGYTDTQYF. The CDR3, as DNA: TGTGCCAGCAGCATAACTTGGGGGTCGGGACAGGGGTACACAGATACGCAGTATTTT.

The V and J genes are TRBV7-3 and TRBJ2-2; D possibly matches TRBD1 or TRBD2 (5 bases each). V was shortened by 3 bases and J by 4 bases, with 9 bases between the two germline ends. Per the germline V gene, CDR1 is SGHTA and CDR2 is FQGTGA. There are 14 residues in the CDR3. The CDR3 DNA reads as TGTGCCAGCAGCTTCTCGGGGACCACCGGGGAGCTGTTTTTT. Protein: CASSFSGTTGELFF.

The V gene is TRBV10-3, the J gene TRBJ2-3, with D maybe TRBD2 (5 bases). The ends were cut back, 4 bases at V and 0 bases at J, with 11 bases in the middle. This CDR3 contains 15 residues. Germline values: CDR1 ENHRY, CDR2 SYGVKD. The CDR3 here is CAISGWRASTDTQYF. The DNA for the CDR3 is TGTGCCATCAGTGGCTGGCGGGCTAGCACAGATACGCAGTATTTT.

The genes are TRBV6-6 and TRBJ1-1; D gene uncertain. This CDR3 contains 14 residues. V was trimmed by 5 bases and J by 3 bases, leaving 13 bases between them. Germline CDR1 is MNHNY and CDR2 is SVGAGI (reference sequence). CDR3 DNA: TGTGCCAGCAGTCCTCGCGAAGGACACACTGAAGCTTTCTTT. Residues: CASSPREGHTEAFF.

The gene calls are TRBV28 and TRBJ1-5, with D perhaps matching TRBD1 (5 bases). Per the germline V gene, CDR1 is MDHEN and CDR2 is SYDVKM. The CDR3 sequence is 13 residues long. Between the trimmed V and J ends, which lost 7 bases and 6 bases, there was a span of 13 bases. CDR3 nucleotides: TGTGCCAGCACTCGGGGCGTCGGTCAGCCCCAGCATTTT. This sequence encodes CASTRGVGQPQHF.

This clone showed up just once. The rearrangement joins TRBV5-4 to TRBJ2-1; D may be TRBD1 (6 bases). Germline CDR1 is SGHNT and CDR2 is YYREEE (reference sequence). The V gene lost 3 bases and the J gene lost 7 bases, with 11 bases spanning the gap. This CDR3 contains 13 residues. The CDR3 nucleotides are TGTGCCAGCAGCTCTGACAGGATGAATGAGCAGTTCTTC. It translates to CASSSDRMNEQFF.

The DNA for the CDR3 is TGTGCCAGCAGTTGGGGCCCGCAGATTAACTATGGCTACACCTTC. Protein product: CASSWGPQINYGYTF. This rearrangement joins TRBV6-5 to TRBJ1-2; TRBD1 might be the D (5 bases). CDR1 and CDR2 (germline): MNHEY, SVGAGI. V lost 4 bases and J lost 1, with 13 bases in between. CDR3 length: 15 residues.

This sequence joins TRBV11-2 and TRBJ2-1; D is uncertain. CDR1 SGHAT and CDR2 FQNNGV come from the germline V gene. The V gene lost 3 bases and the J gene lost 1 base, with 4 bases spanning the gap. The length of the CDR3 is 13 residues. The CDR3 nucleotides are TGTGCCAGCAGCTTCGTTTCCTACAATGAGCAGTTCTTC. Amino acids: CASSFVSYNEQFF.

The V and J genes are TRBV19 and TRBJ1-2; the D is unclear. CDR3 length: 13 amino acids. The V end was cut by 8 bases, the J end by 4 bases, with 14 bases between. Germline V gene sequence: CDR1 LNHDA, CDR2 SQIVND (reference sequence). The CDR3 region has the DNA TGTGCCAGTCAGGACGGAAGAGGCTATGGCTACACCTTC. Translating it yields CASQDGRGYGYTF.

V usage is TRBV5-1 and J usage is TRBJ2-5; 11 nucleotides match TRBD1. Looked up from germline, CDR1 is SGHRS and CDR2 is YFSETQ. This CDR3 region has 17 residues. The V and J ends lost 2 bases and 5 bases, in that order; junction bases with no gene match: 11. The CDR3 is CASSLVSGTGGSETQYF. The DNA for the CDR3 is TGCGCCAGCAGCTTAGTTAGCGGGACAGGGGGTTCGGAGACCCAGTACTTC.

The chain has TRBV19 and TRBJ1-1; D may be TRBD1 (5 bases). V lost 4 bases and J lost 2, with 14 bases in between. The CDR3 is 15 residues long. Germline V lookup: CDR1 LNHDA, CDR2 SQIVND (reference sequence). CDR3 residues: CASSTREGRNTEAFF. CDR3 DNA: TGTGCCAGTAGTACAAGGGAGGGGCGCAACACTGAAGCTTTCTTT.

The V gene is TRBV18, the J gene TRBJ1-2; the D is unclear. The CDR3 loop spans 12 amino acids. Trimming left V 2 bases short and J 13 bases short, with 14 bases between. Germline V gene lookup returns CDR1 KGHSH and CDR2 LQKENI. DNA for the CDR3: TGTGCCAGCTCACCAACCGTCGGAGATAGCACCTTC. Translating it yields CASSPTVGDSTF.

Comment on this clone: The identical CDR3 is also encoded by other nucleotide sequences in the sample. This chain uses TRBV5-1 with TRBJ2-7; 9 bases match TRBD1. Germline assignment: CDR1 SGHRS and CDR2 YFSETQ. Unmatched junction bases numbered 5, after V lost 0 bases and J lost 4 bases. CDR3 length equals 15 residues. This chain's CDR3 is CASSLGTGETYEQYF. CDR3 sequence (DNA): TGCGCCAGCAGCTTGGGGACAGGGGAGACTTACGAGCAGTACTTC.

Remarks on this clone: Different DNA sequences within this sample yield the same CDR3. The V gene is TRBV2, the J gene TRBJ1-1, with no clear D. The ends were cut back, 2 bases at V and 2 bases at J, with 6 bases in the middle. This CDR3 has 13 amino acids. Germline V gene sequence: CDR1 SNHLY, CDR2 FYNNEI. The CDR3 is CASSEQANTEAFF. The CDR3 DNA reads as TGTGCCAGCAGTGAACAGGCTAACACTGAAGCTTTCTTT.

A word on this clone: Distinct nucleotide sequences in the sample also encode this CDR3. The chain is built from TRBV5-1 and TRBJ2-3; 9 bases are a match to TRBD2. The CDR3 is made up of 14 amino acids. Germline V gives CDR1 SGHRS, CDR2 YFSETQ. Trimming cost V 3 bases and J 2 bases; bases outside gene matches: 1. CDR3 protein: CASSSGLATDTQYF. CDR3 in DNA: TGCGCCAGCAGCTCGGGACTAGCCACAGATACGCAGTATTTT.

The CDR3 nucleotides read TGTGCCAGCAGCTTGTACCCCGGGACAGGGAGTTCCTACGAGCAGTACTTC. This sequence encodes CASSLYPGTGSSYEQYF. This chain joins TRBV5-8 and TRBJ2-7; 9 nucleotides match TRBD1. The trim removed 1 base at V and 1 base at J, leaving 9 bases unmatched. CDR3 size: 17 residues. Per the germline V gene, CDR1 is SGHTS and CDR2 is YDEGEE.

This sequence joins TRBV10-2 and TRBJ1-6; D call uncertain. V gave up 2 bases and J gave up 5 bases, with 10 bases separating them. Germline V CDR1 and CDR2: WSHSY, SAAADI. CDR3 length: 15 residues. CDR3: CASSEGEKDNSPLHF. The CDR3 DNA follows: TGCGCCAGCAGTGAGGGGGAGAAGGATAATTCACCCCTCCACTTT.

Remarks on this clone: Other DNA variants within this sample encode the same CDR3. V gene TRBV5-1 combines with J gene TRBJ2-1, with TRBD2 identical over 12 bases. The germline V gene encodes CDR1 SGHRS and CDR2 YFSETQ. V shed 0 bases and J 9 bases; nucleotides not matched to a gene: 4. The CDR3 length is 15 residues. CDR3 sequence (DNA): TGCGCCAGCAGCTTGGGACTAGCGGGAGTTACTGAGCAGTTCTTC. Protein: CASSLGLAGVTEQFF.